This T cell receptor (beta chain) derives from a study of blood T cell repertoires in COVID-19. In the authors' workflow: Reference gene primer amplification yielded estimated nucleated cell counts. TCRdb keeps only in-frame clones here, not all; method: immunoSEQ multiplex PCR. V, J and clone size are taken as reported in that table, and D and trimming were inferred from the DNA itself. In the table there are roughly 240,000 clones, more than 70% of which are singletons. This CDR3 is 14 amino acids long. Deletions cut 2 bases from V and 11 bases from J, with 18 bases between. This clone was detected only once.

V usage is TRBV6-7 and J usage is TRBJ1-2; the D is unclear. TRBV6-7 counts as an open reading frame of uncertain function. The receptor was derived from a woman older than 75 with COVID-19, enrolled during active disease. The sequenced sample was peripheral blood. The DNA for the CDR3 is TGTGCCAGCAGTTACCAGCGGTTTTTGGACCTTTACACCTTC. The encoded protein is CASSYQRFLDLYTF.